The 21 T cell receptor beta chains below all came from one sample that was sequenced in a study of OX40 agonist ivuxolimab in advanced cancers. Clones were sequenced by immunoSEQ multiplex PCR, and TCRdb holds only the in-frame ones, with some missing. The table lists 65,000 to 85,000 clones, 85% of them singletons. This material consisted of CD4+ or CD8+ T cells sorted from blood, taken in a trial of the OX40 agonist ivuxolimab. The source of these receptors is an adult with an advanced solid tumor such as melanoma, head and neck, liver or kidney cancer.

The chain has TRBV20-1 and TRBJ2-1, with D maybe TRBD1 (6 bases). The CDR3 totals 11 residues. Germline loops: CDR1 DFQATT, CDR2 SNEGSKA (reference sequence). The CDR3 sequence is CSSGVGNEQFF. The CDR3 DNA is TGCAGCTCAGGGGTTGGGAATGAGCAGTTCTTC.

In this sample, this clone turned up a few times. The chain couples TRBV6-5 to TRBJ1-5; TRBD1 matches 7 bases. The junction had 8 bases not matched to a gene; V was cut back by 5 bases and J by 4 bases. Germline V gives CDR1 MNHEY, CDR2 SVGAGI. This CDR3 has 15 amino acids. The chain's CDR3 is CASSTTGEGNQPQHF. CDR3 DNA: TGTGCCAGCAGTACTACAGGGGAAGGAAATCAGCCCCAGCATTTT.

The chain joins TRBV10-3 to TRBJ2-3, with TRBD2 matching over 8 bases. The CDR3 contains 16 residues. Germline V gives CDR1 ENHRY, CDR2 SYGVKD. With 3 bases clipped from V and 5 bases from J, the junction kept 10 bases outside the gene matches. DNA for the CDR3: TGTGCCATCAGTGATCGGAAAAGCGGGAGACGAGATACGCAGTATTTT. It yields the protein CAISDRKSGRRDTQYF.

The V and J genes are TRBV27 and TRBJ1-2; TRBD1 is a possible D gene (5 bases). The germline CDR1 and CDR2 sequences are MNHEY and SMNVEV (reference sequence). V was pared by 3 bases and J by 3 bases, with 14 bases between. The CDR3 totals 15 residues. CDR3 in DNA: TGTGCCAGCAGTTTCCGGGGCCTGAGGGACTATGGCTACACCTTC. Amino acid sequence: CASSFRGLRDYGYTF.

The V gene is TRBV2, the J gene TRBJ1-4, with D possibly being TRBD1 (6 bases). This CDR3 is 15 amino acids long. Per germline, CDR1 SNHLY and CDR2 FYNNEI. Between the trimmed V and J ends, which lost 6 bases and 4 bases, there was a span of 15 bases. CDR3 protein: CASRAQGSGNEKLFF. In DNA form, the CDR3 reads TGTGCCAGCAGGGCCCAGGGGTCGGGTAATGAAAAACTGTTTTTT.

V gene TRBV6-5 combines with J gene TRBJ2-5; D uncertain. This CDR3 spans 11 amino acids. Germline V CDR1 and CDR2: MNHEY, SVGAGI. V shed 7 bases and J shed 4 bases, with 7 bases lying between them. The CDR3 region is CASTTGETQYF. CDR3 in DNA: TGTGCCAGCACCACGGGAGAGACCCAGTACTTC.

J is TRBJ2-7 and V is TRBV28; TRBD2 matches 13 bases. This CDR3 is 14 amino acids long. The germline V gene encodes CDR1 MDHEN and CDR2 SYDVKM. Unmatched junction bases numbered 0, after V lost 2 bases and J lost 5 bases. CDR3 in amino acids: CASSLGLAGDEQYF. DNA of the CDR3: TGTGCCAGCAGTTTAGGACTAGCGGGGGACGAGCAGTACTTC.

This clone has just a few counts. The chain uses TRBV4-2 and TRBJ1-6; no clear D gene. The CDR3 sequence is 15 residues long. With 1 base removed from V and 9 bases from J, the gap between germline ends came to 13 bases. Per the germline V gene, CDR1 is LGHNA and CDR2 is YNFKEQ. As DNA, the CDR3 is TGTGCCAGCAGCCAAGGGATTGGCTCGCCTTCACCCCTCCACTTT. Protein: CASSQGIGSPSPLHF.

The genes are TRBV5-1 and TRBJ2-7; tentative D call: TRBD1 (5 bases). Trimming pared 0 bases from V and 8 bases from J, leaving 12 bases between. This CDR3 region has 13 residues. Germline assignment: CDR1 SGHRS and CDR2 YFSETQ. CDR3 protein: CASSLEGHPKQYF. Written as DNA, the CDR3 is TGCGCCAGCAGCTTGGAAGGACATCCGAAGCAGTACTTC.

The CDR3 DNA reads TGTGCCAGCAGCTTAGGGTCCAGGAGCACAGATACGCAGTATTTT. It translates to CASSLGSRSTDTQYF. The rearrangement uses TRBV7-6 and TRBJ2-3; D is ambiguous. Per the germline V gene, CDR1 is SGHVS and CDR2 is FNYEAQ. With 1 base removed from V and 0 bases from J, the gap between germline ends came to 8 bases. The CDR3 is made up of 15 amino acids.

V gene TRBV28 combines with J gene TRBJ2-7, with 12 bases matching TRBD1. Germline loops: CDR1 MDHEN, CDR2 SYDVKM. V gave up 5 bases and J gave up 5 bases; unmatched junction bases: 13. The CDR3 runs to 17 residues. The CDR3 region is CASSPGAGTGGVNEQYF. CDR3 in DNA: TGTGCCAGCAGTCCCGGGGCCGGGACAGGGGGCGTCAACGAGCAGTACTTC.

The gene calls are TRBV18 and TRBJ2-3, with 7 positions matching TRBD2. Germline trimming cut 6 bases from V and 4 bases from J; bases unmatched to any gene: 10. The germline gives CDR1 KGHSH, CDR2 LQKENI. This CDR3 is built from 15 residues. CDR3 amino acids: CASSPPGGTPDTQYF. CDR3 sequence (DNA): TGTGCCAGCTCCCCTCCCGGGGGGACCCCAGATACGCAGTATTTT.

This chain connects TRBV6-5 to TRBJ2-7, with D uncertain. V was clipped by 2 bases and J by 11 bases, with 16 bases between them. The germline CDR1 and CDR2 sequences are MNHEY and SVGAGI. There are 13 residues in the CDR3. CDR3 sequence: CASSYTPGQEKYF. As DNA, the CDR3 is TGTGCCAGCAGTTACACCCCGGGCCAGGAGAAGTACTTC.

In its sample, this clone was seen once. The chain carries TRBV4-1 and TRBJ1-2; D gene ambiguous. The V end lost 0 bases, the J end lost 6 bases, and 14 bases lay between the germline ends. Germline lookup yields CDR1 MGHRA and CDR2 YSYEKL. The CDR3 totals 15 residues. CDR3 sequence reads: CASSQEQVGRNGYTF. In nucleotides, the CDR3 is TGCGCCAGCAGCCAAGAGCAGGTCGGCAGAAATGGCTACACCTTC.

The chain couples TRBV10-1 to TRBJ2-2; 10 bases align to TRBD2. CDR3 length equals 14 residues. V lost 4 bases, J lost 8 bases, and 4 bases stayed unmatched. CDR1 and CDR2 from the germline V gene are WNHNN and SYGVQD (reference sequence). DNA for the CDR3: TGCGCCAGCAGTGGTAGCGGGAGGTCTGGGGAGCTGTTTTTT. This encodes CASSGSGRSGELFF.

Turning to this clone: One end of the junction varies from germline; a read error may be responsible. The chain links TRBV7-2 to TRBJ2-3, with a possible D match to TRBD2 (6 bases). Germline loops: CDR1 SGHTA, CDR2 FQGNSA. The CDR3 runs to 16 residues. Here the CDR3 reads CASSTPGRTGTDTQYF. Here the CDR3 DNA reads TGTGCCAGCAGCACCCCCGGGAGAACCGGCACTGATACGCAGTATTTT.

This sequence joins TRBV5-1 and TRBJ2-3; 8 nucleotides align to TRBD2. The CDR3 has 14 amino acids. The germline gives CDR1 SGHRS, CDR2 YFSETQ. Germline trimming cut 3 bases from V and 4 bases from J; bases unmatched to any gene: 4. The chain's CDR3 is CASSSGTRADTQYF. The CDR3 bases are TGCGCCAGCAGCTCCGGGACTAGAGCAGATACGCAGTATTTT.

V and J are TRBV11-2 and TRBJ2-2, with 8 bases identical to TRBD2. The germline CDR1 and CDR2 sequences are SGHAT and FQNNGV. The CDR3 spans 14 residues. Trimming cost V 5 bases and J 5 bases; bases outside gene matches: 4. CDR3 DNA: TGTGCCAGCAGCCCCGGACTAGCTACCGGGGAGCTGTTTTTT. It encodes CASSPGLATGELFF.

The genes are TRBV19 and TRBJ2-3; 8 bases are a match to TRBD2. The length of the CDR3 is 15 residues. Germline lookup yields CDR1 LNHDA and CDR2 SQIVND (reference sequence). The V segment lost 7 bases and the J segment 6 bases; nucleotides outside the gene matches: 12. DNA for the CDR3: TGTGCCAGTATGGGTATAGCGGGAATGATCGATACGCAGTATTTT. Encoded protein: CASMGIAGMIDTQYF.

A few counts support this clone. This chain joins TRBV9 and TRBJ2-1; unclear D gene. Germline loops: CDR1 SGDLS, CDR2 YYNGEE. The CDR3 totals 12 residues. V dropped 1 base and J dropped 10 bases, with 9 bases sitting between them. The CDR3 DNA reads as TGTGCCAGCAGCGTACAGACCAACGAGCAGTTCTTC. It translates to CASSVQTNEQFF.

CDR3 bases: TGTGCCACCAGCAGGTCACGGGGACGGGAAGGGGAGCTGTTTTTT. It is translated as CATSRSRGREGELFF. This rearrangement joins TRBV15 to TRBJ2-2; D is possibly TRBD1 or TRBD2 (5 bases each). The CDR3 is 15 residues long. Germline CDR1 reads LNHNV; CDR2 reads YYDKDF (reference sequence). Deletions cut 3 bases from V and 8 bases from J, with 16 bases between.